This T cell receptor (beta chain) was captured in a study of blood T cell repertoires in COVID-19. The CDR3 is made up of 15 amino acids. Trimming removed 0 bases at V and 9 bases at J, with 15 bases between. Germline loops: CDR1 LGHDT, CDR2 YNNKEL (reference sequence). Per the study methods: Estimation of nucleated cell counts relied on the amplification of reference gene primers. The data were produced by immunoSEQ multiplex PCR, yet TCRdb's version contains in-frame clones alone and is incomplete. V, J and clone size reflect that table, while D and trimming were determined from the DNA. The profile covers about 66,000 clones, with around 90% appearing a single time and 6% to 9.5% taken by the ten largest.

What was sequenced was peripheral blood. The chain carries TRBV3-1 (or the pseudogene TRBV3-2) and TRBJ2-1; a weak D match, TRBD2 (5 bases). This clonotype originated in a human donor in a cohort sampled during active COVID-19. For the CDR3, the DNA is TGTGCCAGCAGCCAAGATTGGAGGCCCGAGTGTGAGCAGTTCTTC. Translated: CASSQDWRPECEQFF.